These T cell receptor beta chains were read from a single sample in a study of cytomegalovirus exposure and HLA in healthy donors. Profiling relied on immunoSEQ multiplex PCR, and the TCRdb table lists in-frame clones only, not all of them. The sample holds a few hundred thousand clones, around 79% seen once. Sequencing was done on a sample of PBMCs. The receptors were sampled from a man between 18 and 35 years old in good health and CMV-seronegative. CDR3s include the opening cysteine and the closing phenylalanine or tryptophan. The order of the fields is V gene, J gene, D gene, clone size, CDR3 length, CDR3 DNA, CDR3 protein. The D gene is left open where the match is weak. Where a row states a size, it is once, few, many or the class of an expanded clone; other rows omit it.

>TRBV4-3|TRBJ1-4|.|.|18
TGCGCCAGCAGCCAAGATTTGCCCCGACCCGATCTAGGTGAAAAACTGTTTTTT
CASSQDLPRPDLGEKLFF
>TRBV4-3|TRBJ2-7|TRBD1|.|14
TGCGCCAGCAGCCAGGCACAGGGGTCGTACGAGCAGTACTTC
CASSQAQGSYEQYF
>TRBV19|TRBJ1-5|.|.|14
TGTGCCAGTAGTATAGATACAGGGAATCAGCCCCAGCATTTT
CASSIDTGNQPQHF
>TRBV7-2|TRBJ1-5|TRBD1|.|15
TGTGCCAGCAGCTTCGACAGGGGCAAAGGTCAGCCCCAGCATTTT
CASSFDRGKGQPQHF
>TRBV7-9|TRBJ2-4|TRBD2|once|17
TGTGCCAGCAGCTTAGGACGGGAGGGCCTATCCAAAAACATTCAGTACTTC
CASSLGREGLSKNIQYF
>TRBV19|TRBJ1-6|TRBD1|.|17
TGTGCCAGTAGTAAGGGATTGTCCGGGACAGAGAATTCACCCCTCCACTTT
CASSKGLSGTENSPLHF
>TRBV9|TRBJ1-1|.|.|12
TGTGCCAGCAGCGGCGGGAACACTGAAGCTTTCTTT
CASSGGNTEAFF
>TRBV30|TRBJ1-5|TRBD1|.|13
TGTGCCTGTCAGGACAGGGGCAATCAGCCCCAGCATTTT
CACQDRGNQPQHF
>TRBV7-3|TRBJ1-1|.|.|14
TGTGCCAGCAGCCCTACCGGGATGAACACTGAAGCTTTCTTT
CASSPTGMNTEAFF
>TRBV6-6|TRBJ1-5|.|few|14
TGTGCCAGCATTGCAACAGGGCTAGATCAGCCCCAGCATTTT
CASIATGLDQPQHF
>TRBV5-1|TRBJ2-6|TRBD2|once|19
TGCGCCAGCAGCTTGGGAGGTAGCGGGGGGGCCTCTGGGGCCAACGTCCTGACTTTC
CASSLGGSGGASGANVLTF
>TRBV30|TRBJ1-4|.|.|13
TGTGCCTGGAGTTTACAGGGTAATGAAAAACTGTTTTTT
CAWSLQGNEKLFF
>TRBV30|TRBJ1-3|.|.|15
TGTGCCTGGAGTCCAACGGGCCAGGGTGGAAACACCATATATTTT
CAWSPTGQGGNTIYF
>TRBV30|TRBJ2-7|TRBD2|.|16
TGTGCCTGGAGTGTAAAGGGACTAGCGGGAGAAGGGGAGCAGTACTTC
CAWSVKGLAGEGEQYF
>TRBV14|TRBJ2-7|.|.|14
TGTGCCAGCAGCCAAGATCTCGCGTCTTGGGAGCAGTACTTC
CASSQDLASWEQYF
>TRBV14|TRBJ2-3|TRBD2|.|17
TGTGCCAGCAGCCAGGGGACTAGCGGGAGGAACTCAGATACGCAGTATTTT
CASSQGTSGRNSDTQYF
>TRBV9|TRBJ2-3|TRBD2|.|16
TGTGCCAGCAGCGCCCCCCAAAGCGGGAGTGAAAATACGCAGTATTTT
CASSAPQSGSENTQYF
>TRBV4-2|TRBJ2-1|.|.|16
TGTGCCAGCAGCCCGGCCCTTGGCGGGGGCCACAATGAGCAGTTCTTC
CASSPALGGGHNEQFF
>TRBV7-3|TRBJ2-2|.|.|13
TGTGCCAGCAGCCCTACAGGGTCCGGGGAGCTGTTTTTT
CASSPTGSGELFF
>TRBV7-9|TRBJ2-7|.|.|14
TGTGCCAGCAGCTTTTCGGACGGGACCTACGAGCAGTACTTC
CASSFSDGTYEQYF
>TRBV11-2|TRBJ2-7|TRBD2|.|16
TGTGCCAGCAGCTTGTCTCCACTAGCGGGGCCCTACGAGCAGTACTTC
CASSLSPLAGPYEQYF
>TRBV29-1|TRBJ2-1|.|.|14
TGCAGCGTTCGGTGGGGCTACTCCTACAATGAGCAGTTCTTC
CSVRWGYSYNEQFF
>TRBV28|TRBJ1-2|.|once|14
TGTGCCAGCAGGCTAACCTCGGGACTATATGGTTACACCTTC
CASRLTSGLYGYTF
>TRBV19|TRBJ2-1|.|once|15
TGTGCCAGTAGCCTCGAAGGGGCGATCTACAATGAGCAGTTCTTC
CASSLEGAIYNEQFF
>TRBV6-5|TRBJ2-7|.|.|14
TGTGCCAGCAGTTACGAGGCTAGCTTCTACGAGCAGTACTTC
CASSYEASFYEQYF
>TRBV19|TRBJ1-1|.|.|13
TGTGCCAGTAGTATTTCAGGGAACCCTGAAGCTTTCTTT
CASSISGNPEAFF
>TRBV10-3|TRBJ2-1|.|few|13
TGTGCCATCAGTGACGCGGGAACGAATGAGCAGTTCTTC
CAISDAGTNEQFF
>TRBV20-1|TRBJ1-2|.|.|11
TGCAGTGCGGGAGTTAGCGATGGCTACACCTTC
CSAGVSDGYTF
>TRBV30|TRBJ2-2|TRBD1|.|15
TGTGCCCGGTCACAGGGGGCGAATGGGGGCGGGGAGCTGTTTTTT
CARSQGANGGGELFF
>TRBV28|TRBJ2-3|TRBD1|.|14
TGTGCCACCCGCCTCCGACAGGGACCAGATACGCAGTATTTT
CATRLRQGPDTQYF
>TRBV18|TRBJ2-1|.|.|15
TGTGCCAGCTCACCACAACGGGTAGCGGACAATGAGCAGTTCTTC
CASSPQRVADNEQFF
>TRBV13|TRBJ1-1|TRBD1|.|14
TGTGCCAGCACCCAAGAAGGGCAGGGGGCTGAAGCTTTCTTT
CASTQEGQGAEAFF
>TRBV2|TRBJ1-2|.|.|13
TGTGCCAGCAGTGTAGGACCTAGCTACGGCTACACCTTC
CASSVGPSYGYTF
>TRBV5-1|TRBJ1-1|.|few|13
TGCGCCAGCAGCCACGACAGTTACACTGAAGCTTTCTTT
CASSHDSYTEAFF
>TRBV7-8|TRBJ1-5|.|.|19
TGTGCCAGCAGCTTTCTTCTTCCAACAGGGAAACGAAGGGATCAGCCCCAGCATTTT
CASSFLLPTGKRRDQPQHF
>TRBV30|TRBJ2-7|TRBD2|.|14
TGTGCCTGGAGTGTACGGGGGGGTGGCAACGAGCAGTACTTC
CAWSVRGGGNEQYF
>TRBV7-9|TRBJ1-4|.|.|13
TGTGCCAGCAGCCCCCGGGGGGTAGAAAAACTGTTTTTT
CASSPRGVEKLFF
>TRBV27|TRBJ2-1|.|.|14
TGTGCCAGCAGGGACAGCCGGTCCTACAATGAGCAGTTCTTC
CASRDSRSYNEQFF
>TRBV27|TRBJ2-2|.|few|12
TGTGCTACCTTGACTAGGTCCGGGGAGCTGTTTTTT
CATLTRSGELFF
>TRBV2|TRBJ2-3|.|.|15
TGTGCCAGCAACGAGGGTTTGAGTCCCAGCGATACGCAGTATTTT
CASNEGLSPSDTQYF
>TRBV28|TRBJ1-2|.|once|13
TGTGCCAGTCTTGCGGGAGAGGACTATGGCTACACCTTC
CASLAGEDYGYTF
>TRBV19|TRBJ1-5|TRBD1|.|14
TGTGCCAGTAGCGGGACAGGGGGCCATCAGCCCCAGCATTTT
CASSGTGGHQPQHF
>TRBV7-9|TRBJ2-1|.|.|15
TGTGCCAGCAGTGCTAGCGTCAGCTCCTACAATGAGCAGTTCTTC
CASSASVSSYNEQFF
>TRBV30|TRBJ1-2|.|.|13
TGTGCCTTGCCAGGGGTATCGTTCTATGGCTACACCTTC
CALPGVSFYGYTF
>TRBV10-3|TRBJ2-7|.|.|16
TGTGCCATCAGCCAGGATCCAGGGTTCGACGGATACGAGCAGTACTTC
CAISQDPGFDGYEQYF
>TRBV7-6|TRBJ2-7|.|.|16
TGTGCCAGCAGCTTAGGCCCCGGACAGATTAACTACGAGCAGTACTTC
CASSLGPGQINYEQYF
>TRBV6-5|TRBJ1-1|.|.|13
TGTGCCAGCAGTCAGGGGTTGAGCACTGAAGCTTTCTTT
CASSQGLSTEAFF
>TRBV7-3|TRBJ1-1|TRBD1|.|14
TGTGCCAGCAGGTCTGGGACAGGGGGCACTGAAGCTTTCTTT
CASRSGTGGTEAFF
>TRBV9|TRBJ2-1|TRBD2|.|16
TGTGCCAGCAGCCTCATGGGACTAGCGGGGGACAATGAGCAGTTCTTC
CASSLMGLAGDNEQFF
>TRBV6-1|TRBJ2-3|.|.|15
TGTGCCAGCAGTGAAGGGGCGGGTTTCACAGATACGCAGTATTTT
CASSEGAGFTDTQYF
>TRBV19|TRBJ2-7|TRBD2|few|16
TGTGCCAGTAGTATAGCGGGAGGGACGGAATCCTACGAGCAGTACTTC
CASSIAGGTESYEQYF
>TRBV27|TRBJ2-7|TRBD1|.|14
TGTGCCAGCTCCCCATGGGACAGGAACTACGAGCAGTACTTC
CASSPWDRNYEQYF
>TRBV5-4|TRBJ2-5|TRBD2|.|17
TGTGCCAGCAGGCCGGGACTAGCGGAGATACCCGGAGAGACCCAGTACTTC
CASRPGLAEIPGETQYF
>TRBV11-2|TRBJ1-5|TRBD1|.|14
TGTGCCAGCAGAAGGACAGGGAGTAATCAGCCCCAGCATTTT
CASRRTGSNQPQHF
>TRBV4-2|TRBJ2-5|TRBD1|.|15
TGTGCCAGCAGCCAGGACAGGGGGGCAGGGGAGACCCAGTACTTC
CASSQDRGAGETQYF